The 3 T cell receptor beta chains in this list originate from one sample, sequenced in a study of shared clonotypes between healthy human individuals. Assay used: immunoSEQ multiplex PCR; TCRdb lists only in-frame clones, some missing. The repertoire holds about 2 million clones, with 90% to 95% as singletons. The sequencing input was naive CD4+ T cells sorted from blood. Indicated subset: CD45RA+ positively selected. The receptors were sampled from a man aged 18-30 years in good health.

As for this clone: At one end, the junction sequence differs from germline, possibly due to a read error. This rearrangement joins TRBV9 to TRBJ1-2, with TRBD1 matching 7 bases. This CDR3 comprises 16 residues. In germline, CDR1 is SGDLS, CDR2 YYNGEE. The CDR3 bases are TGCGCCAGCAGCCAGGGTACAGGGGCGGTTCGATATGGCTACACCTTC. Residues: CASSQGTGAVRYGYTF.

The chain carries TRBV18 and TRBJ2-5; D is perhaps TRBD1 or TRBD2 (6 bases each). The CDR3 contains 13 residues. CDR1 and CDR2 from the germline V gene are KGHSH and LQKENI. Trimming pared 8 bases from V and 4 bases from J, leaving 14 bases between. CDR3: CASLVGGAETQYF. In DNA form, the CDR3 reads TGTGCCAGCCTCGTGGGGGGCGCAGAGACCCAGTACTTC.

The V gene is TRBV6-1, the J gene TRBJ2-5; D is perhaps TRBD1 (5 bases). Germline V gene data show CDR1 as MNHNS and CDR2 as SASEGT. The CDR3 totals 17 residues. V was cut by 1 base and J by 2 bases, with 17 bases left in between. DNA for the CDR3: TGTGCCAGCAGTGAAGGCTCAGGGCTCAAAAGGCAAGAGACCCAGTACTTC. Translating it yields CASSEGSGLKRQETQYF.